This TCR beta chain was sequenced for a study of post-analysis software for immune sequencing data. Study information: Clinical courses comprised relapsing-remitting, secondary progressive and progressive-relapsing multiple sclerosis.

The germline CDR1 and CDR2 sequences are MNHEY and SVGAGI. This CDR3 contains 13 residues. V lost 7 bases and J lost 6, with 12 bases in between. As to this clonotype: Its antigen is currently unknown.

Unique molecular identifiers had been added to the TCR beta cDNA libraries. TCRdb itself ran the PCR reads through MiXCR, one entry per CDR3 protein. Of approximately 570,000 distinct CDR3 sequences detected, 44% appear once; the ten largest clones hold about 1.5%. Points from the study as a whole: Controls significantly exceeded multiple sclerosis patients in normalized Chao1 diversity. About five TRBV segments occurring more often in patients than controls included TRBV5-6, TRBV5-1 and TRBV20-1.

The TCR sequence derives from a girl aged 10 to 17 with multiple sclerosis. V is TRBV6-5 and J is TRBJ2-2; the D gene is possibly TRBD2 (6 bases). Sequencing was performed on blood. The chain's CDR3 is CASTPRRAGELFF. As DNA, the CDR3 is TGTGCCAGCACTCCCAGGAGGGCCGGGGAGCTGTTTTTT.